The 26 T cell receptor beta chains below were found in one sample sequenced in a study of blood T cell repertoires in COVID-19. Libraries were prepared by immunoSEQ multiplex PCR; TCRdb keeps only in-frame clonotypes and omits some of them. The repertoire includes 35,000 to 55,000 clones, over 80% of them detected once, and around 4.5% sits in the top ten. The sample taken for sequencing was peripheral blood. These TCRs come from a human donor in a cohort sampled during active COVID-19.

This clone was picked up a small number of times. The chain has TRBV4-2 and TRBJ1-6, with 10 bases that match TRBD1. The CDR3 extends over 17 amino acids. Germline V CDR1 and CDR2: LGHNA, YNFKEQ. The ends lost 0 bases at V and 7 bases at J; junction bases unmatched: 6. As DNA, the CDR3 is TGTGCCAGCAGCCAAGATAGAAGGGACAGGGGAAATTCACCCCTCCACTTT. It is translated as CASSQDRRDRGNSPLHF.

The rearrangement joins TRBV7-9 to TRBJ2-1, with D hard to call. V lost 4 bases to trimming and J lost 4 bases, with 17 bases between them. CDR3 length: 16 residues. Germline V lookup: CDR1 SEHNR, CDR2 FQNEAQ (reference sequence). The CDR3 DNA follows: TGTGCCAGCAGCTCCTCCCACTCCCCTATATACAATGAGCAGTTCTTC. Translation: CASSSSHSPIYNEQFF.

The gene calls are TRBV2 and TRBJ2-5; 9 bases fit TRBD2. Germline CDR1 and CDR2: SNHLY and FYNNEI. The CDR3 length is 16 residues. V was clipped by 4 bases and J by 1 base; unmatched bases: 7. As DNA, the CDR3 is TGTGCCAGCAGTGTAGCCCTAGCGGGGTCCCAAGAGACCCAGTACTTC. It specifies CASSVALAGSQETQYF.

This clone was detected only a few times. The CDR3 bases are TGTGCCAGCAGTGCACAGGAGCGGGGTTTGCCCCAGCATTTT. Its protein is CASSAQERGLPQHF. The chain has TRBV2 and TRBJ1-5, with a weak D call TRBD1 (5 bases). Germline-derived CDR1 and CDR2 are SNHLY and FYNNEI. The CDR3 extends over 14 amino acids. Between the trimmed V and J ends, which lost 4 bases and 9 bases, there was a span of 16 bases.

The chain recombines TRBV4-1 with TRBJ1-1; D gene uncertain. In germline, CDR1 is MGHRA, CDR2 YSYEKL. Trimming removed 1 base from V and 1 base from J, with 13 bases in between. This CDR3 contains 16 residues. Here the CDR3 reads CASSQAETEENTEAFF. DNA for the CDR3: TGCGCCAGCAGCCAAGCAGAGACGGAGGAGAACACTGAAGCTTTCTTT.

This clone came up once. The chain uses TRBV11-3 and TRBJ2-1; a weak D match, TRBD2 (6 bases). Germline-derived CDR1 and CDR2 are SGHNT and YENEEA. There are 17 residues in the CDR3. The ends were cut back, 5 bases at V and 0 bases at J, with 17 bases in the middle. The DNA of the CDR3 is TGTGCCAGCAGCGTCTCCGCGGGACTTGGCTCCTACAATGAGCAGTTCTTC. Translating it yields CASSVSAGLGSYNEQFF.

The J gene is TRBJ1-4, the V gene TRBV15, with a possible D match to TRBD1 (6 bases). Trimming removed 1 base at V and 2 bases at J, with 14 bases between. Germline V gene lookup returns CDR1 LNHNV and CDR2 YYDKDF (reference sequence). The CDR3 has 17 residues. The CDR3 spells CATSRAGRGSTNEKLFF. For the CDR3, the DNA is TGTGCCACCAGCAGAGCGGGCAGGGGATCTACTAATGAAAAACTGTTTTTT.

This clone has a single count. The rearrangement uses TRBV7-2 and TRBJ2-5; 9 positions match TRBD1. The germline gives CDR1 SGHTA, CDR2 FQGNSA. With 0 bases clipped from V and 5 bases from J, the junction kept 13 bases outside the gene matches. CDR3 length: 18 residues. CDR3 residues: CASSLALSGTGFGETQYF. CDR3 nucleotide sequence: TGTGCCAGCAGCTTAGCGCTTTCAGGGACAGGGTTTGGGGAGACCCAGTACTTC.

The chain carries TRBV12-1 and TRBJ2-1; whether TRBD2, the table's D call, matches the DNA was not checked. TRBV12-1 has pseudogene status. The CDR3 sequence is 15 residues long. The CDR3 sequence: CASSGGLAVYNEQFF. The CDR3 DNA reads as TGTGCCAGCAGCGGGGGACTAGCGGTCTACAATGAGCAGTTCTTC.

This chain links TRBV15 with TRBJ1-2; 10 nucleotides align to TRBD1. The CDR3 covers 20 residues. V shed 2 bases and J 5 bases; nucleotides not matched to a gene: 20. The germline V gene encodes CDR1 LNHNV and CDR2 YYDKDF (reference sequence). CDR3 amino acids: CATSRTPNPSGQGGRYGYTF. The CDR3 DNA reads as TGTGCCACCAGCAGAACACCGAATCCCAGCGGACAGGGGGGACGTTATGGCTACACCTTC. The complete variable domain, with remaining parts taken from reference TRBV15 and TRBJ1-2, reads DAMVIQNPRYQVTQFGKPVTLSCSQTLNHNVMYWYQQKSSQAPKLLFHYYDKDFNNEADTPDNFQSRRPNTSFCFLDIRSPGLGDTAMYLCATSRTPNPSGQGGRYGYTFGSGTRLTVV.

This rearrangement joins TRBV19 to TRBJ2-1; TRBD2 is a possible D gene (6 bases). Trimming removed 3 bases at V and 1 base at J, with 16 bases between. The CDR3 is 17 amino acids. CDR1 is LNHDA and CDR2 is SQIVND in the germline V gene (reference sequence). DNA of the CDR3: TGTGCCAGTAGTATCGCACCGCCGGGGACTTCCTACAATGAGCAGTTCTTC. This codes for CASSIAPPGTSYNEQFF.

The chain combines TRBV4-1 with TRBJ1-4; D is perhaps TRBD1 (5 bases). Germline loops: CDR1 MGHRA, CDR2 YSYEKL. V was trimmed by 1 base and J by 5 bases, leaving 23 bases between them. CDR3 length: 19 amino acids. This chain's CDR3 is CASSQGGGWSGTHNEKLFF. The CDR3, as DNA: TGCGCCAGCAGCCAAGGCGGGGGGTGGTCCGGGACTCACAATGAAAAACTGTTTTTT.

This clone was picked up one time. The genes are TRBV15 and TRBJ2-7; the D gene is possibly TRBD1 (5 bases). The CDR3 has 13 amino acids. From germline, CDR1 is LNHNV and CDR2 YYDKDF (reference sequence). The ends were cut back, 1 base at V and 5 bases at J, with 9 bases in the middle. The CDR3 is CATSRVRAHEQYF. For the CDR3, the DNA is TGTGCCACCAGCAGAGTCAGGGCCCACGAGCAGTACTTC.

The genes are TRBV11-2 and TRBJ2-5; a weak D match, TRBD1 (5 bases). This CDR3 has 15 residues. The V and J ends lost 1 base and 1 base respectively, with 10 bases between them. Looked up from germline, CDR1 is SGHAT and CDR2 is FQNNGV. CDR3 sequence (DNA): TGTGCCAGCAGCTTAGCGAACAGGATCCAAGAGACCCAGTACTTC. Translating gives CASSLANRIQETQYF.

The sample holds a few counts of this clone. The chain couples TRBV7-8 to TRBJ1-3; possibly TRBD1 for D (6 bases). The CDR3 extends over 19 amino acids. CDR1 is SGHVS and CDR2 is FQNEAQ in the germline V gene. V was clipped by 5 bases and J by 4 bases, with 27 bases between them. In nucleotides, the CDR3 is TGTGCCAGCAGCCCCGCCAGGGGATTATGGTTCCGGAGAGGAAACACCATATATTTT. Protein: CASSPARGLWFRRGNTIYF.

This chain links TRBV7-8 with TRBJ1-2; TRBD1 matches at 7 bases. CDR1 SGHVS and CDR2 FQNEAQ come from the germline V gene. Germline trimming cut 7 bases from V and 2 bases from J; bases unmatched to any gene: 7. This CDR3 region has 14 residues. Here the CDR3 reads CASTPGQRNYGYTF. The CDR3 DNA is TGTGCCAGCACTCCGGGACAGAGGAACTATGGCTACACCTTC.

This clone has just one count. The chain uses TRBV5-1 and TRBJ2-5; 7 bases fit TRBD2. V was pared by 0 bases and J by 4 bases, with 3 bases of the junction left unmatched. The CDR3 spans 14 residues. CDR1 is SGHRS and CDR2 is YFSETQ in the germline V gene. The CDR3 loop reads CASSLVGGGETQYF. In DNA form, the CDR3 reads TGCGCCAGCAGCTTGGTGGGCGGGGGAGAGACCCAGTACTTC.

The J gene is TRBJ2-5, the V gene TRBV28; tentative D call: TRBD2 (6 bases). Trimming cost V 5 bases and J 5 bases, with 12 bases left between them. Germline CDR1 MDHEN, CDR2 SYDVKM. CDR3 length: 13 residues. In DNA form, the CDR3 reads TGTGCCAGCAGTCTGACGGGGAGGGAGACCCAGTACTTC. It yields the protein CASSLTGRETQYF.

The chain carries TRBV5-1 and TRBJ1-2, with 9 bases lining up with TRBD1. After removal of 4 bases from V and 2 bases from J, the junction contained 6 bases not matched to a gene. The germline CDR1 and CDR2 sequences are SGHRS and YFSETQ. The CDR3 consists of 15 residues. CDR3 DNA: TGCGCCAGCAGCCTATTAGGACAGGGGAACTATGGCTACACCTTC. Translating gives CASSLLGQGNYGYTF.

This clone was observed a single time. The chain employs TRBV4-1 and TRBJ2-7, with 8 bases lining up with TRBD2. Germline CDR1 reads MGHRA; CDR2 reads YSYEKL. This CDR3 is built from 15 residues. Germline trimming cut 0 bases from V and 2 bases from J; bases unmatched to any gene: 3. This chain's CDR3 is CASSQDWREAYEQYF. The CDR3 DNA reads TGCGCCAGCAGCCAAGACTGGCGGGAGGCCTACGAGCAGTACTTC.

The chain joins TRBV3-1 (or the pseudogene TRBV3-2) to TRBJ2-5; D uncertain. V was clipped by 6 bases and J by 2 bases, with 13 bases between them. The CDR3 has 14 amino acids. Germline V gene sequence: CDR1 LGHDT, CDR2 YNNKEL (reference sequence). CDR3 nucleotides: TGTGCCAGCAGTCAACCCCGGGTTCAAGAGACCCAGTACTTC. Translating it yields CASSQPRVQETQYF.

The rearrangement links TRBV11-2 to TRBJ1-1, with D unclear. The germline CDR1 and CDR2 sequences are SGHAT and FQNNGV. CDR3 length equals 13 residues. Deletions cut 8 bases from V and 3 bases from J, with 13 bases between. The DNA of the CDR3 is TGTGCCAGCGGATACGGAGATTACACTGAAGCTTTCTTT. It codes for CASGYGDYTEAFF.

J is TRBJ2-1 and V is TRBV6-5; weak D call: TRBD2 (5 bases). The CDR3 runs 13 residues. V dropped 2 bases and J dropped 6 bases, with 8 bases sitting between them. Germline CDR1 reads MNHEY; CDR2 reads SVGAGI. CDR3 DNA sequence: TGTGCCAGCAGTTACGCTAGCCTCAATGAGCAGTTCTTC. It is translated as CASSYASLNEQFF.

V is TRBV30 and J is TRBJ2-4, with D perhaps matching TRBD1 (5 bases). V shed 3 bases and J shed 5 bases, with 11 bases lying between them. This CDR3 is 13 amino acids long. Germline CDR1 and CDR2: GTSNPN and SVGIG (reference sequence). For the CDR3, the DNA is TGTGCCTGGAGGTCCCTAGGGGAAAACATTCAGTACTTC. Translated: CAWRSLGENIQYF.

This clone was observed a single time. The J gene is TRBJ2-2, the V gene TRBV19; the match to TRBD2 covers 7 bases. The ends lost 4 bases at V and 3 bases at J; junction bases unmatched: 5. From germline, CDR1 is LNHDA and CDR2 SQIVND (reference sequence). The CDR3 sequence is 15 residues long. For the CDR3, the DNA is TGTGCCAGTAGTAGATGGGGGGGAGACACCGGGGAGCTGTTTTTT. Translating it yields CASSRWGGDTGELFF.

A few counts support this clone. The genes are TRBV28 and TRBJ1-1; D is undetermined. The CDR3 is 14 residues long. The germline V and J ends were trimmed by 3 bases and 0 bases, with 8 bases remaining between them. CDR1 and CDR2 (germline): MDHEN, SYDVKM. The CDR3 DNA reads as TGTGCCAGCAGTTTCCCCCTTATGAACACTGAAGCTTTCTTT. Protein sequence: CASSFPLMNTEAFF. The variable domain in full, completed from reference TRBV28 and TRBJ1-1, reads DVKVTQSSRYLVKRTGEKVFLECVQDMDHENMFWYRQDPGLGLRLIYFSYDVKMKEKGDIPEGYSVSREKKERFSLILESASTNQTSMYLCASSFPLMNTEAFFGQGTRLTVV.